The 20 T cell receptor beta chains listed next were all sequenced from one sample in a study of blood T cells in healthy people across ages. A second PCR, run for roughly 7 to 11 cycles, used a sample-barcoded 5' primer plus a J-beta primer mix. A single record per CDR3 protein comes from TCRdb applying MiXCR to the 5' RACE reads. The sample lists about 1.8 million distinct CDR3 sequences, roughly 52% occurring once. The sequencing input was blood. The source of these receptors is a woman aged 40 to 55 in good health.

This sequence joins TRBV6-5 and TRBJ2-7, with 12 nucleotides matching TRBD1. The ends lost 4 bases at V and 7 bases at J; junction bases unmatched: 8. Germline V gene sequence: CDR1 MNHEY, CDR2 SVGAGI. The CDR3 consists of 15 residues. The CDR3, as DNA: TGTGCCAGCAGTTTAACCGGGACAGGGGGCAATGAGCAGTACTTC. It encodes CASSLTGTGGNEQYF.

This clonotype turned up a few times. CDR3 bases: TGTGCCAGCACCCGCGGCTCCTACGAGCAGTACTTC. Residues: CASTRGSYEQYF. The rearrangement links TRBV12-3 or TRBV12-4 to TRBJ2-7; D call uncertain. V lost 7 bases, J lost 0 bases, and 7 bases lay in between. The length of the CDR3 is 12 residues.

The chain is built from TRBV9 and TRBJ2-7; TRBD1 matches at 7 bases. V shed 0 bases and J 11 bases; nucleotides not matched to a gene: 11. From germline, CDR1 is SGDLS and CDR2 YYNGEE. The CDR3 is 14 amino acids. For the CDR3, the DNA is TGTGCCAGCAGCGTAGGGGGACAGACCCAGCTAAAGTACTTC. This translates into CASSVGGQTQLKYF.

The chain is built from TRBV11-2 and TRBJ1-5; D unclear. Germline V CDR1 and CDR2: SGHAT, FQNNGV. The CDR3 length is 15 residues. Trimming stripped 0 bases from V and 4 bases from J, with 10 bases between. DNA of the CDR3: TGTGCCAGCAGCTTAGAACCCTCAAGAAATCAGCCCCAGCATTTT. It translates to CASSLEPSRNQPQHF.

V gene TRBV29-1 combines with J gene TRBJ2-3, with 9 bases that match TRBD2. CDR3 length equals 14 residues. V shed 7 bases, J shed 4 bases, and the junction held 9 bases outside the gene matches. Germline CDR1 SQVTM, CDR2 ANQGSEA. The CDR3 is CSERRGGGADTQYF. For the CDR3, the DNA is TGCAGCGAACGCCGGGGCGGGGGGGCAGATACGCAGTATTTT.

The V and J genes are TRBV12-3 or TRBV12-4 and TRBJ2-5; D gene ambiguous. CDR3 length equals 14 residues. Between the trimmed V and J ends, which lost 2 bases and 3 bases, there was a span of 10 bases. CDR3 nucleotide sequence: TGTGCCAGCAGTTTATTCGCGGCCGAAGAGACCCAGTACTTC. Translated, it gives CASSLFAAEETQYF.

This clonotype was observed a handful of times. This chain links TRBV12-3 or TRBV12-4 with TRBJ2-5, with D perhaps TRBD1 (5 bases). Trimming removed 5 bases at V and 2 bases at J, with 15 bases between. This CDR3 is built from 15 residues. CDR3 sequence: CASSTGQGWQETQYF. The CDR3 bases are TGTGCCAGCAGTACAGGACAAGGGTGGCAAGAGACCCAGTACTTC.

This clonotype was counted many times. The chain couples TRBV20-1 to TRBJ2-7, with TRBD2 identical over 10 bases. Germline CDR1 reads DFQATT; CDR2 reads SNEGSKA (reference sequence). This CDR3 contains 15 residues. J was trimmed by 7 bases and V by 0 bases; bases with no gene match: 9. Written as DNA, the CDR3 is TGCAGTGCTAGAGATCGGAGCGGGGGGGCGTCTGAGCAGTACTTC. Residues: CSARDRSGGASEQYF.

The V gene is TRBV5-1, the J gene TRBJ2-7, with a tentative D call TRBD1 (5 bases). The CDR3 has 13 amino acids. Germline-derived CDR1 and CDR2 are SGHRS and YFSETQ. Trimming took off 0 bases at V and 12 bases at J, with 16 bases between the two ends. The CDR3 DNA follows: TGCGCCAGCAGCTTGGAGGGGAAGGAGACCCGGTACTTC. This translates into CASSLEGKETRYF.

This chain joins TRBV6-5 and TRBJ2-1; D is possibly TRBD2 (6 bases). The DNA matches TRBJ2-7 better at its end, which makes the J call doubtful. The CDR3 is made up of 13 amino acids. The germline V gene encodes CDR1 MNHEY and CDR2 SVGAGI. The CDR3 DNA is TGTGCCAGCAGCACTAGCCTCAGCGATGAGCAGTACTTC. Encoded protein: CASSTSLSDEQYF.

This clonotype was counted a few times. CDR3 sequence (DNA): TGTGCCAGCAGTCCCCAGGGGGGGGATAATTCACCCCTCCACTTT. Its translation: CASSPQGGDNSPLHF. J is TRBJ1-6 and V is TRBV12-3 or TRBV12-4; 7 bases line up with TRBD1. This CDR3 is 15 amino acids long. V lost 5 bases, J lost 5 bases, and 6 bases stayed unmatched.

The chain recombines TRBV6-5 with TRBJ2-5, with a weak D call TRBD2 (6 bases). Germline CDR1 reads MNHEY; CDR2 reads SVGAGI. The CDR3 sequence is 16 residues long. Deletions cut 0 bases from V and 6 bases from J, with 17 bases between. The CDR3 DNA reads as TGTGCCAGCAGTTACTCTTTGACTAGTGGGGTGCAGACCCAGTACTTC. Protein product: CASSYSLTSGVQTQYF.

V gene TRBV20-1 combines with J gene TRBJ1-5; D gene ambiguous. This CDR3 is 13 amino acids long. Germline V gene lookup returns CDR1 DFQATT and CDR2 SNEGSKA (reference sequence). V was clipped by 2 bases and J by 5 bases, with 10 bases between them. For the CDR3, the DNA is TGCAGTGCTAGACGCGGGAAATATCAGCCCCAGCATTTT. Translated, it gives CSARRGKYQPQHF.

The chain has TRBV7-8 and TRBJ2-5, with D unclear. Trimming shortened V by 6 bases and J by 3 bases, and 8 bases separated the two germline ends. CDR1 is SGHVS and CDR2 is FQNEAQ in the germline V gene. This CDR3 comprises 12 residues. The CDR3 region is CASSRVKETQYF. DNA of the CDR3: TGTGCCAGCAGTAGAGTCAAAGAGACCCAGTACTTC.

The V gene is TRBV6-5, the J gene TRBJ2-3; 14 nucleotides line up with TRBD2. In germline, CDR1 is MNHEY, CDR2 SVGAGI. V shed 2 bases and J 5 bases; nucleotides not matched to a gene: 6. The CDR3 totals 17 residues. The CDR3 bases are TGTGCCAGCAGTTACAGGACTAGCGGGAGGCGGGGAGATACGCAGTATTTT. Translating it yields CASSYRTSGRRGDTQYF.

The chain uses TRBV5-6 and TRBJ1-1; D is uncertain. The CDR3 loop spans 14 amino acids. Trimming removed 2 bases from V and 1 base from J, with 9 bases in between. Germline assignment: CDR1 SGHDT and CDR2 YYEEEE. CDR3 nucleotide sequence: TGTGCCAGCAGCTTCCCTAGCCAGAACACTGAAGCTTTCTTT. Its translation: CASSFPSQNTEAFF.

The chain carries TRBV19 and TRBJ1-2; no clear D. CDR1 is LNHDA, CDR2 SQIVND, per germline (reference sequence). The CDR3 extends over 15 amino acids. The V and J ends lost 3 bases and 4 bases respectively, with 15 bases between them. CDR3 DNA sequence: TGTGCCAGTAGTATCGCCCTGGGCAGAGGCTATGGCTACACCTTC. Protein: CASSIALGRGYGYTF.

About this clonotype itself: This clone may be a read error of a much larger clone one base away. The chain couples TRBV29-1 to TRBJ2-1, with D possibly being TRBD1 or TRBD2 (5 bases each). The J call is in doubt because the DNA end fits TRBJ2-7 better. Germline V gives CDR1 SQVTM, CDR2 ANQGSEA. The CDR3 totals 17 residues. The CDR3 spells CSAAHRDHDSGYNEQYF. The CDR3 nucleotides read TGCAGCGCCGCACACCGAGACCACGACAGCGGATACAATGAGCAGTACTTC.

The genes are TRBV14 and TRBJ2-6; D is undetermined. Germline CDR1 SGHDN, CDR2 FVKESK. V lost 3 bases and J 0 bases, leaving 15 bases between the germline ends. The CDR3 spans 18 residues. The CDR3 nucleotides read TGTGCCAGCAGCCATGGCTTTTTTATTAGCTCTGGGGCCAACGTCCTGACTTTC. This codes for CASSHGFFISSGANVLTF. Complete variable domain (other parts from reference TRBV14 and TRBJ2-6): EAGVTQFPSHSVIEKGQTVTLRCDPISGHDNLYWYRRVMGKEIKFLLHFVKESKQDESGMPNNRFLAERTGGTYSTLKVQPAELEDSGVYFCASSHGFFISSGANVLTFGAGSRLTVL.

This clonotype was seen a few times. The chain couples TRBV2 to TRBJ2-3; 10 nucleotides align to TRBD2. Germline loops: CDR1 SNHLY, CDR2 FYNNEI. The CDR3 spans 15 residues. The J segment lost 3 bases and the V segment lost 7 bases, leaving 7 bases of the junction unmatched. The CDR3 DNA reads as TGTGCCAGCACCCCGGGTAGCGGGGGGACAGATACGCAGTATTTT. It encodes CASTPGSGGTDTQYF.